The 16 T cell receptor beta chains below were found in one sample sequenced in a study of blood T cell repertoires in COVID-19. Measured with immunoSEQ multiplex PCR; TCRdb has only the in-frame clones, and not every one. The sample has 52,000 or so clones, roughly 79% seen once. The sequencing input was peripheral blood. Receptors were obtained from a human donor in a cohort sampled during active COVID-19.

Only one count was recorded for this clone. The rearrangement joins TRBV10-2 to TRBJ2-3; tentatively, D is TRBD2 (7 bases). CDR1 is WSHSY and CDR2 is SAAADI in the germline V gene. There are 18 residues in the CDR3. V lost 10 bases to trimming and J lost 0 bases, with 26 bases between them. Written as DNA, the CDR3 is TGCGCCACCGGGACGGGAGGTGGGGGGCGAAATAGCACAGATACGCAGTATTTT. Translating gives CATGTGGGGRNSTDTQYF.

V and J are TRBV19 and TRBJ1-5, with a tentative D call TRBD1 (6 bases). The germline gives CDR1 LNHDA, CDR2 SQIVND (reference sequence). V gave up 7 bases and J gave up 5 bases, with 15 bases separating them. This CDR3 region has 14 residues. The CDR3 reads CASMSGGGYQPQHF. CDR3 DNA: TGTGCCAGTATGTCGGGGGGCGGTTATCAGCCCCAGCATTTT.

The chain carries TRBV30 and TRBJ2-1; D is unresolved. The CDR3 loop spans 14 amino acids. From germline, CDR1 is GTSNPN and CDR2 SVGIG (reference sequence). Deletions cut 3 bases from V and 0 bases from J, with 9 bases between. CDR3 DNA: TGTGCCTGGAGCGACAAACGCTCCTACAATGAGCAGTTCTTC. Translated: CAWSDKRSYNEQFF.

Comments on this clone: A read error may produce the germline difference seen at one junction end. This CDR3 is also generated by other DNA sequences in the sample. The chain carries TRBV6-5 and TRBJ2-7; 7 bases align to TRBD2. The CDR3 contains 14 residues. In germline, CDR1 is MNHEY, CDR2 SVGAGI. The CDR3 protein is CASSLGGISYEQYF. The CDR3 bases are TGTGCTAGCAGTTTGGGGGGGATCTCCTACGAGCAGTACTTC.

The J gene is TRBJ2-5, the V gene TRBV27; D is ambiguous. V was clipped by 4 bases and J by 0 bases, with 6 bases between them. Germline CDR1 reads MNHEY; CDR2 reads SMNVEV (reference sequence). CDR3 size: 13 residues. CDR3 nucleotide sequence: TGTGCCAGCAGTTACCGGTACCAAGAGACCCAGTACTTC. This sequence encodes CASSYRYQETQYF.

The chain links TRBV29-1 to TRBJ1-2, with D possibly being TRBD1 (6 bases). V was clipped by 4 bases and J by 5 bases, with 14 bases between them. The CDR3 loop spans 13 amino acids. CDR1 and CDR2 from the germline V gene are SQVTM and ANQGSEA. CDR3 bases: TGCAGCGTTGTTGGGGAGGGGGAATATGGCTACACCTTC. It translates to CSVVGEGEYGYTF.

The chain combines TRBV12-5 with TRBJ2-3; a possible D gene is TRBD1 (6 bases). V was pared by 6 bases and J by 9 bases, with 19 bases between. This CDR3 has 14 amino acids. CDR1 is LGHNT, CDR2 FRNRAP, per germline. The CDR3 spells CASGPDRLGGTQYF. Written as DNA, the CDR3 is TGTGCTAGTGGCCCGGACAGACTCGGCGGGACGCAGTATTTT.

This chain uses TRBV19 with TRBJ2-1; 7 bases align to TRBD2. Germline-derived CDR1 and CDR2 are LNHDA and SQIVND (reference sequence). Trimming removed 1 base from V and 2 bases from J; junction bases left unmatched: 2. This CDR3 comprises 15 residues. DNA for the CDR3: TGTGCCAGTAGTATAGGCGGGAGTCCCTACAATGAGCAGTTCTTC. It translates to CASSIGGSPYNEQFF.

V and J are TRBV5-1 and TRBJ1-4; 10 bases match TRBD1. From germline, CDR1 is SGHRS and CDR2 YFSETQ. V shed 1 base and J 4 bases; nucleotides not matched to a gene: 4. CDR3 size: 16 residues. The CDR3 here is CASSLTGQGGNEKLFF. CDR3 coding DNA: TGCGCCAGCAGCTTGACTGGACAGGGGGGTAATGAAAAACTGTTTTTT.

This clone occurred once. This chain connects TRBV7-9 to TRBJ2-1; 8 bases are a match to TRBD2. Germline assignment: CDR1 SEHNR and CDR2 FQNEAQ (reference sequence). V gave up 5 bases and J gave up 1 base; unmatched junction bases: 7. CDR3 length equals 16 residues. CDR3 sequence: CASSPKAGVSYNEQFF. For the CDR3, the DNA is TGTGCCAGCAGCCCTAAAGCGGGAGTTTCCTACAATGAGCAGTTCTTC.

The chain couples TRBV30 to TRBJ2-7, with 8 bases identical to TRBD1. Per germline, CDR1 GTSNPN and CDR2 SVGIG (reference sequence). This CDR3 spans 14 amino acids. After removal of 4 bases from V and 2 bases from J, the junction contained 7 bases not matched to a gene. CDR3 coding DNA: TGTGCCTGGAATCCGACAGGGGTTACCTACGAGCAGTACTTC. Amino acid sequence: CAWNPTGVTYEQYF.

V usage is TRBV6-6 and J usage is TRBJ2-2; 8 bases agree with TRBD2. V lost 0 bases, J lost 4 bases, and 4 bases stayed unmatched. This CDR3 has 16 residues. Germline values: CDR1 MNHNY, CDR2 SVGAGI (reference sequence). The CDR3 spells CASSYSGSGITGELFF. The CDR3 nucleotides are TGTGCCAGCAGTTACTCTGGTAGCGGGATCACCGGGGAGCTGTTTTTT.

This rearrangement joins TRBV30 to TRBJ2-3; possibly TRBD1 for D (5 bases). V lost 3 bases to trimming and J lost 5 bases, with 21 bases between them. The germline CDR1 and CDR2 sequences are GTSNPN and SVGIG (reference sequence). CDR3 length equals 16 residues. The CDR3 nucleotides read TGTGCCTGGAGCTCTGGATCCCAGGGCTTTCGAGATACGCAGTATTTT. Residues: CAWSSGSQGFRDTQYF.

The chain joins TRBV25-1 to TRBJ2-3; D perhaps matches TRBD1 (6 bases). Trimming took 3 bases from V and 2 from J, leaving 18 bases between them. Germline values: CDR1 MGHDK, CDR2 SYGVNS. The CDR3 length is 17 residues. This CDR3 reads CASSDPRSGTLTDTQYF. CDR3 coding DNA: TGTGCCAGCAGTGACCCCCGCTCCGGGACACTCACAGATACGCAGTATTTT.

The chain joins TRBV6-5 to TRBJ1-1, with D possibly TRBD1 on 6 matching bases. CDR1 is MNHEY, CDR2 SVGAGI, per germline. The CDR3 length is 14 residues. V shed 6 bases and J shed 5 bases, with 16 bases lying between them. The CDR3 loop is CASRGTGGGTEAFF. Written as DNA, the CDR3 is TGTGCCAGCAGGGGGACGGGGGGCGGAACTGAAGCTTTCTTT.

The rearrangement joins TRBV29-1 to TRBJ2-5; 11 bases are a match to TRBD2. The CDR3 runs to 14 residues. The germline gives CDR1 SQVTM, CDR2 ANQGSEA. The CDR3 bases are TGCAGTGCCGGGGTAGCGGGGGGGCAAGAGACCCAGTACTTC. Its protein product is CSAGVAGGQETQYF.